This TCR beta chain stems from a study of blood T cells in healthy people across ages. Next came a second PCR, run for about 7 to 11 cycles, which used a sample-barcoded 5' primer along with a J-beta primer mix. Sequencing yielded, for each sample, at least 2.5 million paired-end reads carrying CDR3. TCRdb re-called the 5' RACE reads with MiXCR, one entry per CDR3 protein. The data hold 1,800,000 or so distinct CDR3 sequences, with roughly 43% observed a single time. V was pared by 3 bases and J by 8 bases, with 10 bases between. Germline CDR1 reads LGHNT; CDR2 reads FRNRAP. The CDR3 runs 12 residues. This clonotype has only a few counts. They isolated at least 6 million PBMCs from each sample.

The source material was blood. This clonotype was sampled from a human donor in good health. V is TRBV12-5 and J is TRBJ1-2; no reliable D call. The CDR3 protein is CASGFTGIGYTF. The CDR3 coding sequence is TGTGCTAGTGGTTTTACCGGGATCGGCTACACCTTC.